The clone carrying this T cell receptor beta chain was counted only a few times. Its antigen is as yet unknown. The data were obtained in a study of T-cell memory formation after mild COVID-19. About the study: Largely, the TCR clusters proved donor specific. Study-wide results and caveats: Clones contracting day 15 to 85 were balanced CD4/CD8; later expanders leaned CD4+.

Trimming stripped 1 base from V and 8 bases from J, with 14 bases between. The CDR3 runs to 14 residues. Germline V gene sequence: CDR1 LGHNA, CDR2 YNFKEQ. TCRalpha and TCRbeta libraries used 5'RACE with constant-segment primers and UMIs. TCRdb re-called the 5' RACE reads through MiXCR, storing one row per CDR3 protein. The data hold roughly 50,000 distinct CDR3 sequences, with approximately 12% observed a single time. The chain combines TRBV4-2 with TRBJ1-2; no clear D gene. The sample was PBMCs or a T cell subset sorted from them (not recorded which). This clonotype was sampled from a man aged 18-30 years who had mild COVID-19 (a few samples of this study predate the infection). Cell type and time point are not known. This CDR3 is CASSQGGASGGYTF. CDR3 in DNA: TGTGCCAGCAGCCAAGGAGGAGCCTCGGGGGGCTACACCTTC.